This T cell receptor beta chain stems from a study of tumor and adjacent non-tumor tissue in lung cancer. For the study at large: Patients were aged roughly 30 to 76, 10 men and 5 women, stage I to III. On average, productive TCRbeta reads reached about 4.17 million per sample. Study-wide results and caveats: Tumor tissue had significantly higher TCR diversity than normal lung.

This sample's RNA came from whole unsorted tissue. This non-tumor lung sample came from over 3 cm beyond the tumor edge. This CDR3 has 13 residues. Germline values: CDR1 LGHNT, CDR2 FRNRAP. On this clonotype: What it binds is unknown. This sequence may be a read error, since a much larger clone differs from it by one base.

Three rounds of nested PCR, following a modified ARM-PCR protocol, produced the TCRbeta library. TCRdb re-called the multiplex PCR reads with MiXCR, one entry per CDR3 protein. This table has around 82,000 distinct CDR3 sequences, roughly 80% appearing once. Material: distant non-tumor lung tissue. V and J are TRBV12-5 and TRBJ1-5; no clear D gene. The sequence derives from a man between 60 and 75 years old with non-small cell lung cancer. This CDR3 reads CAGGLEIYQPQHF. DNA of the CDR3: TGTGCTGGTGGTTTGGAAATCTATCAGCCCCAGCATTTT. Full variable domain (remainder filled in from reference TRBV12-5 and TRBJ1-5): DARVTQTPRHKVTEMGQEVTMRCQPILGHNTVFWYRQTMMQGLELLAYFRNRAPLDDSGMPKDRFSAEMPDATLATLKIQPSEPRDSAVYFCAGGLEIYQPQHFGDGTRLSIL.